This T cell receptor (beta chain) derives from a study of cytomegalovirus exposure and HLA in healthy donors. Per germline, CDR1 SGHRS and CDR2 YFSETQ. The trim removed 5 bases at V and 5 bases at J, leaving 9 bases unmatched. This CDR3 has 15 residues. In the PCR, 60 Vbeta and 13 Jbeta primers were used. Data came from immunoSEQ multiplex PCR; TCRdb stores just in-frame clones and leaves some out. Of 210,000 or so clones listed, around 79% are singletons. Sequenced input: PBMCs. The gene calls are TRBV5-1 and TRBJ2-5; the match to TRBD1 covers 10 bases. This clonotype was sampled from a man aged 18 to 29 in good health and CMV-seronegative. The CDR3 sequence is CASRETGGVAETQYF. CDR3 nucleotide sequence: TGCGCCAGCAGGGAGACAGGGGGCGTCGCGGAGACCCAGTACTTC.